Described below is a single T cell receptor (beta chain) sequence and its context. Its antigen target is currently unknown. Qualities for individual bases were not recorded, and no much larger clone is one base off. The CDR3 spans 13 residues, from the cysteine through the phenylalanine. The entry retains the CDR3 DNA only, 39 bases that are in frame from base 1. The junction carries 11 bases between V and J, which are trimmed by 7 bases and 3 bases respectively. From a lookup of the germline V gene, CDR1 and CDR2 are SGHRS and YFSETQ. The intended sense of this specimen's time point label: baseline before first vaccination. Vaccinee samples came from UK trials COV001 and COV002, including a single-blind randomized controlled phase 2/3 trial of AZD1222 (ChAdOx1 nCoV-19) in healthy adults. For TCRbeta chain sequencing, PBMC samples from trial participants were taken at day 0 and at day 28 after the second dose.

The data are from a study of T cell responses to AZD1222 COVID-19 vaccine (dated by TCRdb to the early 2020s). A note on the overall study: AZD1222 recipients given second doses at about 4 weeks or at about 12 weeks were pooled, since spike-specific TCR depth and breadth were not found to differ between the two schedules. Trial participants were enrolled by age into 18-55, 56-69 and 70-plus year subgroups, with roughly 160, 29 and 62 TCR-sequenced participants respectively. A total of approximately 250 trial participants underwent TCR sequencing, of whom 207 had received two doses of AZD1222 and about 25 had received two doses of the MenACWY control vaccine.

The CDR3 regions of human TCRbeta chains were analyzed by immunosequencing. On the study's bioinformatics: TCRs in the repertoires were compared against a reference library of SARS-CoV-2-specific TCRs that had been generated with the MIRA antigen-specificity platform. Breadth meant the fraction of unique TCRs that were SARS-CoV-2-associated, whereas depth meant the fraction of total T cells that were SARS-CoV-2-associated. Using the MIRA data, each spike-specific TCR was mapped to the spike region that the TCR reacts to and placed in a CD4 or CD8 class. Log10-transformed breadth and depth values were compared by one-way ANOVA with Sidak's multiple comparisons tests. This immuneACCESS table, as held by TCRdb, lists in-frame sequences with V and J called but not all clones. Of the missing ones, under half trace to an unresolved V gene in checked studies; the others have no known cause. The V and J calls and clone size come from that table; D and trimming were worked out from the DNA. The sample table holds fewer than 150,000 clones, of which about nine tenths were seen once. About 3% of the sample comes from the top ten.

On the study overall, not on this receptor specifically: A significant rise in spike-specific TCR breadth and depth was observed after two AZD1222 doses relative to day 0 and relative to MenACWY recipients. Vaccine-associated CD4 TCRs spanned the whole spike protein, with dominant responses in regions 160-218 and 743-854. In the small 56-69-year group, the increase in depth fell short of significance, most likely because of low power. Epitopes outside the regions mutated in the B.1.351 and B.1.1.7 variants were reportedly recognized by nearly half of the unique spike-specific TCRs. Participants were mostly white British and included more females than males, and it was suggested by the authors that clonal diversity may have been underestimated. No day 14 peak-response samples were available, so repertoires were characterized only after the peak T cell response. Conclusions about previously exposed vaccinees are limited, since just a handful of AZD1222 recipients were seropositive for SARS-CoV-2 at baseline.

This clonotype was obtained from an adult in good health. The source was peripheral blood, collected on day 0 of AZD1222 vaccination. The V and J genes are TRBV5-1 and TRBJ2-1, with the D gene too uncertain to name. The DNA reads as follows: TGCGCCAGCCGATACTCCGACTACAATGAGCAGTTCTTC. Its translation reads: CASRYSDYNEQFF.